This TCR beta chain was sequenced for a study of T cell repertoires in cytomegalovirus infection. Study-wide background: Evidence of both CMV infection and a matching HLA type came from public TCR beta signatures.

General study results and limits: Pooled public TCR beta family frequency picked out CMV carriers with the relevant HLA. It was HLA-C-restricted CMV-specific TCR beta clonotypes that dominated the response ex vivo.

This CDR3 is built from 17 residues. Germline V gene sequence: CDR1 MNHEY, CDR2 SVGAGI. V lost 0 bases and J 0 bases, leaving 11 bases between the germline ends. One entry per CDR3 protein, called by TCRdb with MiXCR from the reads. The data contain approximately 730,000 distinct CDR3 sequences, 25% to 30% of them singletons. This clonotype was counted a few times. What it binds is unknown. The sequencing used cultured CD8+ T cells from PBMCs, collected from culture after CMV antigen stimulation. The rearrangement joins TRBV6-5 to TRBJ2-2, with D uncertain. The sequence came from a human donor in good health (CMV status not recorded). Some clones in this sample may be carry-over from other donors' samples. Here the CDR3 reads CASSYSIQVANTGELFF. The CDR3 DNA is TGTGCCAGCAGTTACTCGATTCAGGTGGCGAACACCGGGGAGCTGTTTTTT.